Sequencing of this TCR beta chain was carried out in a study of CXCR3-negative and CXCR3-positive naive CD8 T cells. Germline V gene data show CDR1 as SGHTA and CDR2 as FQGNSA. The CDR3 is made up of 17 amino acids. Each TRB cDNA library was prepared by 5' RACE (with UMI labels). One entry per CDR3 protein, without DNA, is what TCRdb gives after re-calling the 5' RACE reads. The table lists about 62,000 distinct CDR3 sequences. The source material was naive CXCR3- CD8+ T cells from blood. Specified subset: CD45RO-CCR7+CD27+CD95- naive CD8+ T cells lacking CXCR3 (TNR3-). The clonotype originates from a human donor in good health. Some clones in this sample may be carry-over from other donors' samples. The V call is TRBV7-2, the J call TRBJ1-1. The CDR3 loop reads CASSSAGRGLGSTEAFF.